This TCR beta chain was sequenced for a study of blood T cell repertoires in COVID-19. Study details: Researchers got acute and convalescent COVID-19 samples from the United States, Italy and Spain. The analysed material was cDNA or gDNA that came from T cells, B-cell-depleted T cells, or PBMCs.

Per the original data handling: Reference gene primer amplification yielded estimated nucleated cell counts. This table comes from immunoSEQ multiplex PCR, and its TCRdb copy is limited to in-frame clones, with some not included. That table supplies the V and J calls and clone size; D and trimming were determined from the DNA. The top ten hold about an eighth of the sample, which has over 200,000 clones, roughly four fifths seen once. The trim removed 2 bases at V and 1 base at J, leaving 21 bases unmatched. This CDR3 has 21 residues. Looked up from germline, CDR1 is LGHDT and CDR2 is YNNKEL (reference sequence).

The receptor was derived from a woman between 40 and 55 years old with acute or convalescent COVID-19. The rearrangement joins TRBV3-1 (or the pseudogene TRBV3-2) to TRBJ2-3; 7 positions match TRBD2. The sample was peripheral blood. This chain's CDR3 is CASSQPRDGRPHPNRTDTQYF. The CDR3 DNA reads as TGTGCCAGCAGCCAACCCCGTGACGGGAGGCCACACCCCAACCGCACAGATACGCAGTATTTT.